The 14 T cell receptor beta chains reported below all come from one sample, sequenced in a study of beta chain features in type 1 diabetes (dated by TCRdb to 2016 to 2019). The receptor library was made with the immunoSEQ multiplex PCR assay. The entire isolated RNA was reverse transcribed using the High Capacity cDNA Reverse Transcription Kit, and thus expressed TCRB transcripts were sequenced. TCRdb limited this immuneACCESS table to in-frame rearrangements with V and J called. A share of clones is missing; checked studies link under half to unresolved V genes, and the rest is unexplained. A total of 150,000 or so clones appear in this sample, less than 9.5% of them only once. 2.3% of the sample goes to the ten largest clones. Sequenced sample: central memory CD4+ T cells from blood. These receptors all stem from a young woman in good health.

The gene calls are TRBV29-1 and TRBJ1-1; tentatively, D is TRBD1 (6 bases). This CDR3 contains 12 residues. Germline CDR1 reads SQVTM; CDR2 reads ANQGSEA. The V and J ends lost 3 bases and 3 bases respectively, with 8 bases between them. CDR3 nucleotides: TGCAGCGTTGAGACAGGATACACTGAAGCTTTCTTT. Protein product: CSVETGYTEAFF.

The chain uses TRBV19 and TRBJ2-5; no clear D gene. The germline gives CDR1 LNHDA, CDR2 SQIVND (reference sequence). The CDR3 consists of 13 residues. The V gene lost 5 bases and the J gene lost 3 bases, with 10 bases spanning the gap. CDR3 residues: CASSGQKKETQYF. The DNA for the CDR3 is TGTGCCAGTAGTGGGCAGAAAAAAGAGACCCAGTACTTC.

V gene TRBV2 combines with J gene TRBJ2-1, with D possibly matching TRBD2 (6 bases). Per the germline V gene, CDR1 is SNHLY and CDR2 is FYNNEI. Between the trimmed V and J ends, which lost 0 bases and 7 bases, there was a span of 19 bases. The CDR3 has 17 amino acids. The CDR3 loop is CASSEALLAPPLNEQFF. The CDR3 nucleotides are TGTGCCAGCAGTGAAGCGCTTCTAGCGCCCCCTTTAAATGAGCAGTTCTTC.

The CDR3 coding sequence is TGTGCCATCAGTGATGGGCCCGCTGGTTACGAGCAGTACTTC. It is translated as CAISDGPAGYEQYF. This rearrangement joins TRBV10-3 to TRBJ2-7; D call uncertain. Looked up from germline, CDR1 is ENHRY and CDR2 is SYGVKD. CDR3 length: 14 residues. The germline V and J ends were trimmed by 3 bases and 4 bases, with 13 bases remaining between them.

This clone was detected many times. The gene calls are TRBV10-3 and TRBJ2-5, with D tentatively TRBD1 (6 bases). The germline V gene encodes CDR1 ENHRY and CDR2 SYGVKD. V was shortened by 2 bases and J by 3 bases, with 10 bases between the two germline ends. CDR3 length: 14 residues. CDR3 protein: CAISEGTREETQYF. The CDR3 nucleotides are TGTGCCATCAGTGAGGGGACACGAGAAGAGACCCAGTACTTC.

This clone was detected a few times. This chain connects TRBV5-1 to TRBJ1-2; D is ambiguous. CDR1 SGHRS and CDR2 YFSETQ come from the germline V gene. The CDR3 extends over 10 amino acids. The V and J ends lost 5 bases and 8 bases respectively, with 7 bases between them. The CDR3 reads CASRVRGYTF. CDR3 DNA: TGCGCCAGCAGGGTCAGGGGCTACACCTTC.

In this sample, this clone turned up a few times. This chain connects TRBV7-6 to TRBJ2-2; weak D call: TRBD1 (5 bases). Trimming removed 8 bases at V and 4 bases at J, with 14 bases between. This CDR3 is built from 14 residues. From germline, CDR1 is SGHVS and CDR2 FNYEAQ. CDR3 amino acids: CASGAGRGTGELFF. In DNA, the CDR3 is TGTGCCAGCGGGGCAGGGCGAGGCACCGGGGAGCTGTTTTTT.

This clone was counted at least ten times. The rearrangement joins TRBV5-1 to TRBJ1-2; perhaps TRBD1 as D (6 bases). V lost 5 bases to trimming and J lost 7 bases, with 21 bases between them. Germline V gene data show CDR1 as SGHRS and CDR2 as YFSETQ. This CDR3 is 15 amino acids long. The CDR3 nucleotides read TGCGCCAGCAGACCACTCTCCACAGGGACAAGTGGCTACACCTTC. Residues: CASRPLSTGTSGYTF.

Here the CDR3 reads CASSSLTGPYEQYF. The CDR3 DNA reads as TGTGCCAGCAGTTCCTTGACAGGTCCCTACGAGCAGTACTTC. The rearrangement links TRBV6-5 to TRBJ2-7; D perhaps matches TRBD1 (6 bases). This CDR3 has 14 residues. The V and J ends lost 4 bases and 2 bases respectively, with 12 bases between them. Per germline, CDR1 MNHEY and CDR2 SVGAGI.

This clone was found a few times. This sequence joins TRBV5-4 and TRBJ2-4; 7 nucleotides line up with TRBD1. Germline V gives CDR1 SGHNT, CDR2 YYREEE (reference sequence). The CDR3 totals 14 residues. Trimming took 4 bases from V and 4 from J; bases not matched to a gene: 5. Here the CDR3 reads CASSPGTEKNIQYF. In nucleotides, the CDR3 is TGTGCCAGCAGCCCCGGGACAGAGAAAAACATTCAGTACTTC.

The chain couples TRBV5-1 to TRBJ2-3; 8 bases map to TRBD2. Germline CDR1 reads SGHRS; CDR2 reads YFSETQ. The CDR3 extends over 16 amino acids. The junction had 5 bases not matched to a gene; V was cut back by 0 bases and J by 2 bases. This CDR3 is CASSLGRGGLTDTQYF. Here the CDR3 DNA reads TGCGCCAGCAGCTTGGGTCGGGGGGGCCTCACAGATACGCAGTATTTT.

This chain uses TRBV7-2 with TRBJ1-1; D remains unclear. Germline assignment: CDR1 SGHTA and CDR2 FQGNSA. This CDR3 has 14 amino acids. Trimming shortened V by 1 base and J by 7 bases, and 13 bases separated the two germline ends. The CDR3 region is CASSLGAGSSEAFF. The CDR3 DNA reads TGTGCCAGCAGCTTAGGGGCGGGCAGCAGTGAAGCTTTCTTT.

The CDR3 DNA reads TGTGCCAGCAGACAGACAGGGGGCTATGGCTACACCTTC. Translated, it gives CASRQTGGYGYTF. This chain connects TRBV6-6 to TRBJ1-2; 9 bases map to TRBD1. The germline V gene encodes CDR1 MNHNY and CDR2 SVGAGI (reference sequence). The length of the CDR3 is 13 residues. With V trimmed by 6 bases and J by 4 bases, 3 bases remained unmatched.

V and J are TRBV7-2 and TRBJ2-6; the D gene is possibly TRBD2 (5 bases). The germline CDR1 and CDR2 sequences are SGHTA and FQGNSA. This CDR3 is 15 amino acids long. V lost 3 bases and J 4 bases, leaving 10 bases between the germline ends. Here the CDR3 DNA reads TGTGCCAGCAGCTTCAAGACGGGGGGGGCCAACGTCCTGACTTTC. Its translation: CASSFKTGGANVLTF.